Below are 27 T cell receptor beta chains sequenced from a single sample in a study of cytomegalovirus exposure and HLA in healthy donors. PCR amplification relied on 60 Vbeta primers (plus 13 Jbeta primers). Clones were sequenced by immunoSEQ multiplex PCR, and TCRdb holds only the in-frame ones, with some missing. This table holds fewer than 60,000 clones, about 72% found once. The sequenced sample consisted of PBMCs. These receptors were obtained from a woman aged 40 to 50 in good health and CMV-seropositive.

This clone was counted between two and nine times. The chain couples TRBV7-6 to TRBJ1-2; the D gene is possibly TRBD1 (5 bases). CDR1 is SGHVS and CDR2 is FNYEAQ in the germline V gene. The CDR3 length is 15 residues. The germline V and J ends were trimmed by 1 base and 4 bases, with 13 bases remaining between them. CDR3 nucleotide sequence: TGTGCCAGCAGCTTAGAGTGGGGGGGGTCCTATGGCTACACCTTC. It is translated as CASSLEWGGSYGYTF.

The chain has TRBV5-1 and TRBJ2-7; 10 nucleotides align to TRBD2. The CDR3 length is 17 residues. Germline V gives CDR1 SGHRS, CDR2 YFSETQ. J was trimmed by 5 bases and V by 3 bases; bases with no gene match: 14. The CDR3 loop reads CASSSRGPAGGPNEQYF. For the CDR3, the DNA is TGCGCCAGCAGCTCGCGGGGACCAGCGGGGGGGCCTAACGAGCAGTACTTC.

The V gene is TRBV4-3, the J gene TRBJ1-1; unclear D gene. The germline gives CDR1 LGHNA, CDR2 YSLEER. The V gene lost 5 bases and the J gene lost 6 bases, with 13 bases spanning the gap. CDR3 size: 13 residues. The CDR3 DNA sequence: TGCGCCAGCAGCAATGGGTGGAGAGCTGAAGCTTTCTTT. Protein: CASSNGWRAEAFF.

This chain links TRBV6-4 with TRBJ2-3; TRBD1 matches at 12 bases. The CDR3 length is 15 residues. From germline, CDR1 is MRHNA and CDR2 SNTAGT. The V gene end was trimmed by 6 bases and the J gene end by 2 bases; junction bases not matched to a gene: 3. This CDR3 reads CASSAGQGATDTQYF. The CDR3 nucleotides are TGTGCCAGCAGCGCGGGACAGGGGGCCACAGATACGCAGTATTTT.

This clone was picked up a small number of times. Written as DNA, the CDR3 is TGTGCCAGCAGCCCGATGGGGGCCACTGAAGCTTTCTTT. It encodes CASSPMGATEAFF. V is TRBV11-3 and J is TRBJ1-1, with D possibly matching TRBD1 (6 bases). V was pared by 5 bases and J by 4 bases, with 11 bases between. In germline, CDR1 is SGHNT, CDR2 YENEEA. The CDR3 consists of 13 residues.

The chain combines TRBV7-9 with TRBJ2-4, with 7 bases identical to TRBD2. The J segment lost 7 bases and the V segment lost 3 bases, leaving 9 bases of the junction unmatched. The germline CDR1 and CDR2 sequences are SEHNR and FQNEAQ (reference sequence). The CDR3 consists of 15 residues. The CDR3 region is CASSFETSASNIQYF. CDR3 in DNA: TGTGCCAGCAGCTTCGAAACTAGCGCATCGAACATTCAGTACTTC.

V is TRBV7-9 and J is TRBJ2-3; weak D call: TRBD1 (5 bases). The V gene lost 2 bases and the J gene lost 4 bases, with 7 bases spanning the gap. The germline CDR1 and CDR2 sequences are SEHNR and FQNEAQ (reference sequence). The CDR3 runs to 13 residues. CDR3 nucleotide sequence: TGTGCCAGCAGCTTAAAGGGGTCAGATACGCAGTATTTT. Translated, it gives CASSLKGSDTQYF.

The chain uses TRBV19 and TRBJ2-5, with D perhaps matching TRBD2 (6 bases). The germline gives CDR1 LNHDA, CDR2 SQIVND (reference sequence). V gave up 3 bases and J gave up 1 base, with 12 bases separating them. The CDR3 is made up of 15 amino acids. CDR3 coding DNA: TGTGCCAGTAGTATCGGGAGCGGAGGCCAAGAGACCCAGTACTTC. It is translated as CASSIGSGGQETQYF.

This chain uses TRBV19 with TRBJ2-3; 7 bases line up with TRBD1. V trimming: 7 bases; J trimming: 8 bases; junction bases outside the gene matches: 18. This CDR3 has 16 residues. Germline CDR1 reads LNHDA; CDR2 reads SQIVND (reference sequence). CDR3 region: CASNTPRTGVFGTQYF. The CDR3 region has the DNA TGTGCCAGTAACACCCCCAGGACAGGAGTTTTTGGTACGCAGTATTTT.

This chain uses TRBV2 with TRBJ2-1; 8 positions agree with TRBD2. Germline V gene lookup returns CDR1 SNHLY and CDR2 FYNNEI. V was clipped by 8 bases and J by 10 bases; unmatched bases: 10. CDR3 length: 13 residues. The CDR3, as DNA: TGTGCCAGCGGAGAGCGGGGGACCGGAGAGCAGTTCTTC. As protein: CASGERGTGEQFF.

The chain joins TRBV5-1 to TRBJ2-7; 9 bases fit TRBD1. The CDR3 spans 15 residues. Germline V gives CDR1 SGHRS, CDR2 YFSETQ. V lost 1 base to trimming and J lost 7 bases; unmatched junction nucleotides: 9. The CDR3 DNA sequence: TGCGCCAGCAGCTTGTTTGGGGGGACAGGGCGTGAGCAGTACTTC. Amino acid sequence: CASSLFGGTGREQYF.

The CDR3 coding sequence is TGCGCCAGCAGCCTCTCAGGGATTACTAATGAAAAACTGTTTTTT. Amino acid sequence: CASSLSGITNEKLFF. The chain is built from TRBV5-1 and TRBJ1-4; maybe TRBD1 (5 bases). V was trimmed by 4 bases and J by 2 bases, leaving 12 bases between them. This CDR3 spans 15 amino acids. Germline assignment: CDR1 SGHRS and CDR2 YFSETQ.

The rearrangement links TRBV30 to TRBJ1-4; D is unresolved. The CDR3 consists of 12 residues. Looked up from germline, CDR1 is GTSNPN and CDR2 is SVGIG (reference sequence). With 2 bases removed from V and 6 bases from J, the gap between germline ends came to 7 bases. CDR3 region: CAWSWRDEKLFF. In nucleotides, the CDR3 is TGTGCCTGGAGTTGGAGGGATGAAAAACTGTTTTTT.

J is TRBJ2-5 and V is TRBV7-2; D perhaps matches TRBD1 (6 bases). The CDR3 has 11 amino acids. The V gene's germline CDR1 is SGHTA and CDR2 FQGNSA. Trimming cost V 5 bases and J 14 bases, with 15 bases left between them. The CDR3 DNA is TGTGCCAGCAGCCCCCGGGACATTCACTACTTC. Protein product: CASSPRDIHYF.

The chain combines TRBV19 with TRBJ2-7; D gene uncertain. This CDR3 contains 15 residues. V shed 3 bases and J shed 4 bases, with 16 bases lying between them. CDR1 and CDR2 (germline): LNHDA, SQIVND (reference sequence). The CDR3 nucleotides are TGTGCCAGTAGTATTCAAGTTGGGTTGCGGTACGAGCAGTACTTC. It translates to CASSIQVGLRYEQYF.

The chain has TRBV6-5 and TRBJ2-2, with TRBD1 matching over 9 bases. The CDR3 runs 16 residues. Germline V gives CDR1 MNHEY, CDR2 SVGAGI. V gave up 2 bases and J gave up 3 bases; unmatched junction bases: 4. The CDR3 protein is CASSYKTGGDTGELFF. The CDR3 DNA reads TGTGCCAGCAGTTACAAGACAGGGGGAGACACCGGGGAGCTGTTTTTT.

The rearrangement uses TRBV7-2 and TRBJ1-4; possibly TRBD1 for D (5 bases). Trimming pared 2 bases from V and 2 bases from J, leaving 9 bases between. Looked up from germline, CDR1 is SGHTA and CDR2 is FQGNSA. The CDR3 length is 15 residues. The CDR3 loop is CASSLIGATNEKLFF. The CDR3 nucleotides read TGTGCCAGCAGCTTAATAGGGGCCACTAATGAAAAACTGTTTTTT.

There are a few counts of this clone. This rearrangement joins TRBV5-6 to TRBJ2-1; TRBD1 agrees at 9 bases. V shed 4 bases, J shed 3 bases, and the junction held 8 bases outside the gene matches. Germline CDR1 reads SGHDT; CDR2 reads YYEEEE. The CDR3 sequence is 16 residues long. In DNA form, the CDR3 reads TGTGCCAGCAGCCCCCTCGAGGACAGGGGCTACAATGAGCAGTTCTTC. This gives the protein CASSPLEDRGYNEQFF.

The chain carries TRBV5-8 and TRBJ2-2; D may be TRBD1 (5 bases). CDR3 length: 15 amino acids. Trimming shortened V by 7 bases and J by 0 bases, and 13 bases separated the two germline ends. CDR1 is SGHTS, CDR2 YDEGEE, per germline. CDR3 sequence (DNA): TGTGCCAGCCCTCTGAAGGGGCCGAACACCGGGGAGCTGTTTTTT. Translated: CASPLKGPNTGELFF.

This chain connects TRBV7-8 to TRBJ1-5; a possible D gene is TRBD1 (6 bases). The CDR3 spans 17 residues. Germline V lookup: CDR1 SGHVS, CDR2 FQNEAQ. V lost 5 bases and J lost 6, with 23 bases in between. The CDR3 bases are TGTGCCAGCAGCCTAGAGATTAACGGGATACAGGGTCAGCCCCAGCATTTT. Translating it yields CASSLEINGIQGQPQHF.

J is TRBJ2-1 and V is TRBV6-1, with 11 bases identical to TRBD2. CDR3 length equals 15 residues. Germline V gives CDR1 MNHNS, CDR2 SASEGT. V lost 7 bases to trimming and J lost 6 bases; unmatched junction nucleotides: 8. The CDR3 nucleotides are TGTGCCAGCACCCTTAGCGGGGGGGCAGTCAATGAGCAGTTCTTC. Translated: CASTLSGGAVNEQFF.

The genes are TRBV27 and TRBJ1-4; D is possibly TRBD1 (5 bases). Trimming shortened V by 9 bases and J by 1 base, and 15 bases separated the two germline ends. The CDR3 runs 15 residues. CDR1 is MNHEY and CDR2 is SMNVEV in the germline V gene (reference sequence). CDR3 region: CASSRAGGTNEKLFF. CDR3 DNA: TGTGCCAGTTCTCGAGCCGGGGGAACTAATGAAAAACTGTTTTTT.

The chain is built from TRBV4-3 and TRBJ2-7; perhaps TRBD2 as D (7 bases). The germline V and J ends were trimmed by 4 bases and 1 base, with 14 bases remaining between them. Looked up from germline, CDR1 is LGHNA and CDR2 is YSLEER. The CDR3 contains 15 residues. The CDR3 reads CASSLTGGNSYEQYF. The DNA of the CDR3 is TGCGCCAGCAGCCTCACGGGGGGCAATTCCTACGAGCAGTACTTC.

The chain carries TRBV15 and TRBJ1-3; 9 bases align to TRBD1. CDR3 size: 16 residues. Germline V gene sequence: CDR1 LNHNV, CDR2 YYDKDF (reference sequence). The ends lost 1 base at V and 4 bases at J; junction bases unmatched: 5. The CDR3 DNA reads as TGTGCCACCAGCAGAGCCCAGGGGACAGGGGGAAACACCATATATTTT. It codes for CATSRAQGTGGNTIYF.

The CDR3 here is CASSEARQGCTEAFF. The DNA of the CDR3 is TGTGCCAGCAGTGAAGCGCGACAGGGGTGCACTGAAGCTTTCTTT. This chain joins TRBV2 and TRBJ1-1; TRBD1 matches at 8 bases. The germline V gene has CDR1 SNHLY and CDR2 FYNNEI. This CDR3 region has 15 residues. Trimming at V came to 0 bases and at J to 4 bases, leaving 4 bases not matched to a gene.

The chain combines TRBV2 with TRBJ2-5, with 8 nucleotides matching TRBD2. Germline V gene sequence: CDR1 SNHLY, CDR2 FYNNEI. The trim removed 1 base at V and 5 bases at J, leaving 9 bases unmatched. The CDR3 covers 16 residues. The CDR3 DNA sequence: TGTGCCAGCAGTGAAGGGTCGGCGGGGGGCCGGGAGACCCAGTACTTC. It encodes CASSEGSAGGRETQYF. The full variable domain, its missing parts supplied by reference TRBV2 and TRBJ2-5, is EPEVTQTPSHQVTQMGQEVILRCVPISNHLYFYWYRQILGQKVEFLVSFYNNEISEKSEIFDDQFSVERPDGSNFTLKIRSTKLEDSAMYFCASSEGSAGGRETQYFGPGTRLLVL.

This clone appeared a few times. The chain combines TRBV7-9 with TRBJ1-2; 8 nucleotides line up with TRBD1. This CDR3 is 17 amino acids long. With V trimmed by 1 base and J by 2 bases, 9 bases remained unmatched. Germline CDR1 SEHNR, CDR2 FQNEAQ (reference sequence). CDR3 nucleotides: TGTGCCAGCAGCTTAGAGTCGCCCGGACAGGGAAACTATGGCTACACCTTC. Translated, it gives CASSLESPGQGNYGYTF. The entire variable domain, with the rest obtained from reference TRBV7-9 and TRBJ1-2, is as follows: DTGVSQNPRHKITKRGQNVTFRCDPISEHNRLYWYRQTLGQGPEFLTYFQNEAQLEKSRLLSDRFSAERPKGSFSTLEIQRTEQGDSAMYLCASSLESPGQGNYGYTFGSGTRLTVV.